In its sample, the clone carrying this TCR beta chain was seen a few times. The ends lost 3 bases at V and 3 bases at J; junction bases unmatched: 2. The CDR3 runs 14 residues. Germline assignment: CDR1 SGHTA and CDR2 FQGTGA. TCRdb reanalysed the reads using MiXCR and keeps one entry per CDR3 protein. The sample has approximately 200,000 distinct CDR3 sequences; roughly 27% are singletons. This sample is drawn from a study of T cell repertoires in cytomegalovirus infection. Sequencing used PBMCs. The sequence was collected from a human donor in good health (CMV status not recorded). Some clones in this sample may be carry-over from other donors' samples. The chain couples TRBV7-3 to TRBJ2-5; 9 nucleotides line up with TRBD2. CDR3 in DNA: TGTGCCAGCAGCTTTAGCGGGGGTGAAGAGACCCAGTACTTC. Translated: CASSFSGGEETQYF.